A single sample gave rise to the 20 T cell receptor beta chains below, sequenced in a study of blood T cell repertoires in COVID-19. TCRdb keeps only in-frame clones here, not all; method: immunoSEQ multiplex PCR. The data show approximately 170,000 clones, with over 65% seen just once and around 3% held by the top ten. Sequenced: peripheral blood. All receptors come from a woman at least 80 years old with acute or convalescent COVID-19.

The sample holds one count of this clone. The CDR3, as DNA: TGTGCCAGCAGTGCGCTTTGGTTCGGGATGAACACTGAAGCTTTCTTT. Protein sequence: CASSALWFGMNTEAFF. V gene TRBV6-1 combines with J gene TRBJ1-1; no definite D call. This CDR3 spans 16 amino acids. Between the trimmed V and J ends, which lost 4 bases and 0 bases, there was a span of 15 bases. In germline, CDR1 is MNHNS, CDR2 SASEGT.

As DNA, the CDR3 is TGTGCCAGCAGCTTTCAGGGGATTTCTGGAAACACCATATATTTT. It specifies CASSFQGISGNTIYF. The chain employs TRBV5-6 and TRBJ1-3; tentatively, D is TRBD1 (6 bases). Trimming removed 2 bases from V and 1 base from J, with 10 bases in between. The germline V gene has CDR1 SGHDT and CDR2 YYEEEE. The CDR3 has 15 residues.

The V gene is TRBV5-1, the J gene TRBJ2-7; a weak D match, TRBD1 (6 bases). Trimming took 4 bases from V and 3 from J, leaving 17 bases between them. The CDR3 has 15 amino acids. The germline gives CDR1 SGHRS, CDR2 YFSETQ. As DNA, the CDR3 is TGCGCCAGCAGCCCAACAATTCGACAGGACTACGAGCAGTACTTC. Amino acids: CASSPTIRQDYEQYF.

The chain joins TRBV2 to TRBJ1-2, with 9 bases that match TRBD1. Germline-derived CDR1 and CDR2 are SNHLY and FYNNEI. Trimming took 6 bases from V and 6 from J; bases not matched to a gene: 5. The CDR3 covers 13 residues. CDR3 nucleotide sequence: TGTGCCAGCAGGGGGGACAGGGAGAATGGCTACACCTTC. Protein product: CASRGDRENGYTF.

This clone was recorded a few times. The chain employs TRBV4-1 and TRBJ1-2; TRBD1 aligns across 8 bases. The V gene end was trimmed by 5 bases and the J gene end by 4 bases; junction bases not matched to a gene: 9. CDR3 length: 15 residues. Germline V CDR1 and CDR2: MGHRA, YSYEKL. CDR3 amino acids: CASSNQGARGYGYTF. The CDR3 DNA reads TGCGCCAGCAGCAACCAGGGGGCGCGTGGCTATGGCTACACCTTC.

The chain has TRBV10-3 and TRBJ2-7, with 7 bases lining up with TRBD2. The germline V gene encodes CDR1 ENHRY and CDR2 SYGVKD. V shed 10 bases and J 4 bases; nucleotides not matched to a gene: 10. The CDR3 has 13 amino acids. CDR3 sequence (DNA): TGTGCCACGCGCCTTTCTAGCGGATACGAGCAGTACTTC. Its protein is CATRLSSGYEQYF.

The genes are TRBV27 and TRBJ2-3; the D gene is possibly TRBD2 (6 bases). The CDR3 runs to 14 residues. The germline V gene encodes CDR1 MNHEY and CDR2 SMNVEV (reference sequence). V was pared by 7 bases and J by 5 bases, with 16 bases between. The DNA for the CDR3 is TGTGCCAGCATGGTGGGGGGATTTCAAGATACGCAGTATTTT. This translates into CASMVGGFQDTQYF.

This clone was recorded many times. The J gene is TRBJ2-3, the V gene TRBV3-1 (or the pseudogene TRBV3-2); 9 bases map to TRBD2. CDR1 and CDR2 from the germline V gene are LGHDT and YNNKEL (reference sequence). CDR3 length: 17 residues. V was pared by 0 bases and J by 4 bases, with 8 bases of the junction left unmatched. Here the CDR3 reads CASSQETSGRWADTQYF. CDR3 bases: TGTGCCAGCAGCCAAGAGACTAGCGGAAGATGGGCAGATACGCAGTATTTT.

The chain uses TRBV9 and TRBJ2-1, with 8 bases that match TRBD2. After removal of 4 bases from V and 4 bases from J, the junction contained 13 bases not matched to a gene. The germline CDR1 and CDR2 sequences are SGDLS and YYNGEE. The CDR3 is 17 residues long. The CDR3 DNA reads TGTGCCAGCAGCCCCTTTATCGGGGGACTAGGTTACAATGAGCAGTTCTTC. Its translation is CASSPFIGGLGYNEQFF.

The CDR3 DNA reads TGTGCCAGCAGTATGGGGGCGAGCGATGAGCAGTTCTTC. It codes for CASSMGASDEQFF. V and J are TRBV3-1 (or the pseudogene TRBV3-2) and TRBJ2-1; weak D call: TRBD1 (6 bases). Germline V CDR1 and CDR2: LGHDT, YNNKEL (reference sequence). The CDR3 runs to 13 residues. Trimming cost V 6 bases and J 8 bases, with 14 bases left between them.

The chain recombines TRBV13 with TRBJ1-4; 9 nucleotides line up with TRBD1. V shed 5 bases, J shed 8 bases, and the junction held 18 bases outside the gene matches. From germline, CDR1 is PRHDT and CDR2 FYEKMQ (reference sequence). CDR3 size: 18 residues. The CDR3 protein is CASSPNGNTGQGEEKLFF. Written as DNA, the CDR3 is TGTGCCAGCAGCCCCAACGGAAATACGGGACAGGGTGAAGAAAAACTGTTTTTT. Variable domain in full (rest from reference TRBV13 and TRBJ1-4): AAGVIQSPRHLIKEKRETATLKCYPIPRHDTVYWYQQGPGQDPQFLISFYEKMQSDKGSIPDRFSAQQFSDYHSELNMSSLELGDSALYFCASSPNGNTGQGEEKLFFGSGTQLSVL.

The sample holds many counts of this clone. V is TRBV6-6 and J is TRBJ1-1, with a weak D call TRBD1 (5 bases). This CDR3 has 13 amino acids. CDR1 and CDR2 from the germline V gene are MNHNY and SVGAGI (reference sequence). Trimming took 9 bases from V and 0 from J, leaving 11 bases between them. CDR3 protein: CASTRDLNTEAFF. As DNA, the CDR3 is TGTGCCAGTACCAGGGACTTGAACACTGAAGCTTTCTTT.

The J gene is TRBJ2-2, the V gene TRBV10-1, with D possibly being TRBD1 (6 bases). Germline lookup yields CDR1 WNHNN and CDR2 SYGVQD (reference sequence). Trimming took 1 base from V and 5 from J, leaving 14 bases between them. The CDR3 has 16 amino acids. The CDR3 spells CASSEFQGMITGELFF. The CDR3, as DNA: TGCGCCAGCAGTGAGTTTCAGGGGATGATAACCGGGGAGCTGTTTTTT.

This chain connects TRBV18 to TRBJ2-2; D call uncertain. V was pared by 1 base and J by 0 bases, with 6 bases between. Per the germline V gene, CDR1 is KGHSH and CDR2 is LQKENI. The length of the CDR3 is 15 residues. CDR3 region: CASSPLRSNTGELFF. In DNA, the CDR3 is TGTGCCAGCTCACCACTCAGGTCGAACACCGGGGAGCTGTTTTTT.

This clone came up a few times. The rearrangement links TRBV27 to TRBJ2-5; 12 bases align to TRBD2. V shed 0 bases, J shed 5 bases, and the junction held 7 bases outside the gene matches. CDR1 is MNHEY and CDR2 is SMNVEV in the germline V gene (reference sequence). The CDR3 is made up of 17 amino acids. The CDR3 is CASSLSPGLAGLETQYF. The CDR3 coding sequence is TGTGCCAGCAGTTTATCACCTGGACTAGCGGGATTGGAGACCCAGTACTTC.

In this sample, this clone turned up once. The chain joins TRBV6-5 to TRBJ1-2, with D possibly matching TRBD1 (6 bases). The CDR3 has 14 amino acids. Trimming took off 6 bases at V and 3 bases at J, with 14 bases between the two ends. Germline V gives CDR1 MNHEY, CDR2 SVGAGI. DNA for the CDR3: TGTGCCAGCAGAGGGTCAGGGGAGTACTATGGCTACACCTTC. Encoded protein: CASRGSGEYYGYTF.

This chain joins TRBV5-1 and TRBJ2-3; 8 nucleotides line up with TRBD2. Trimming removed 3 bases from V and 2 bases from J; junction bases left unmatched: 5. Germline-derived CDR1 and CDR2 are SGHRS and YFSETQ. The CDR3 spans 15 residues. In DNA, the CDR3 is TGCGCCAGCAGCTATCTAGCGGGCCTCACAGATACGCAGTATTTT. Translating it yields CASSYLAGLTDTQYF.

The chain combines TRBV19 with TRBJ1-5; 9 bases map to TRBD1. The J segment lost 1 base and the V segment lost 4 bases, leaving 5 bases of the junction unmatched. The CDR3 is 16 amino acids. Germline V gene sequence: CDR1 LNHDA, CDR2 SQIVND (reference sequence). The CDR3 region is CASSTGTGRSNQPQHF. The CDR3 nucleotides are TGTGCCAGTAGTACCGGGACAGGGAGAAGCAATCAGCCCCAGCATTTT.

In its sample, this clone was seen a few times. The J gene is TRBJ2-1, the V gene TRBV7-6; TRBD2 matches at 9 bases. The CDR3 runs to 17 residues. CDR1 and CDR2 from the germline V gene are SGHVS and FNYEAQ. After removal of 5 bases from V and 0 bases from J, the junction contained 8 bases not matched to a gene. CDR3 nucleotides: TGTGCCAGCAGCCTAGGACTAGCGACGAGCTCCTACAATGAGCAGTTCTTC. This translates into CASSLGLATSSYNEQFF.

The genes are TRBV19 and TRBJ1-2; TRBD1 agrees at 7 bases. The germline CDR1 and CDR2 sequences are LNHDA and SQIVND (reference sequence). V shed 5 bases, J shed 2 bases, and the junction held 8 bases outside the gene matches. The CDR3 is made up of 15 amino acids. The CDR3 protein is CASSLTMTGNYGYTF. The DNA of the CDR3 is TGTGCCAGTAGTCTCACCATGACAGGGAACTATGGCTACACCTTC.